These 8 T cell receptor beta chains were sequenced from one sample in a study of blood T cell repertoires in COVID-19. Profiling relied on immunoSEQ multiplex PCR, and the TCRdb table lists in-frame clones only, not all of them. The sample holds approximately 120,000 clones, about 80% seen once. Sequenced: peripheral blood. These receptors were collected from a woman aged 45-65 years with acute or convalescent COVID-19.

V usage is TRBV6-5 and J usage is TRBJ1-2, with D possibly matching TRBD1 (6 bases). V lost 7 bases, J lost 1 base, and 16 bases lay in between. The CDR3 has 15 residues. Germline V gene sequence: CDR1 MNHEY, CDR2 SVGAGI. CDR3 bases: TGTGCCAGCACTTCTGGGGGCAGGAGTAACTATGGCTACACCTTC. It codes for CASTSGGRSNYGYTF.

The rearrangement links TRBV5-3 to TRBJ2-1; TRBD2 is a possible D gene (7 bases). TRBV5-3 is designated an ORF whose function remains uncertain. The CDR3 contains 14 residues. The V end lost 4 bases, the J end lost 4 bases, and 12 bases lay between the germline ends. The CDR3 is CARSRRGLYNEQFF. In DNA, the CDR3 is TGTGCCAGAAGCCGGCGGGGGCTATACAATGAGCAGTTCTTC.

In nucleotides, the CDR3 is TGCGCCAGCAGCGTGGGACAGCCCCAAGAGACCCAGTACTTC. This gives the protein CASSVGQPQETQYF. This chain links TRBV5-1 with TRBJ2-5, with 7 nucleotides matching TRBD1. Germline CDR1 is SGHRS and CDR2 is YFSETQ. The CDR3 is 14 amino acids. The J segment lost 1 base and the V segment lost 4 bases, leaving 4 bases of the junction unmatched.

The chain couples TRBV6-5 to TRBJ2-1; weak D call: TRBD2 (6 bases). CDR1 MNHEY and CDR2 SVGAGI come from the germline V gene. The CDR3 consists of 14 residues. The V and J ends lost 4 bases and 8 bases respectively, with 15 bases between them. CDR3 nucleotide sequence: TGTGCCAGCAGTTTTAAGGCGGGGAGCGATGAGCAGTTCTTC. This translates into CASSFKAGSDEQFF.

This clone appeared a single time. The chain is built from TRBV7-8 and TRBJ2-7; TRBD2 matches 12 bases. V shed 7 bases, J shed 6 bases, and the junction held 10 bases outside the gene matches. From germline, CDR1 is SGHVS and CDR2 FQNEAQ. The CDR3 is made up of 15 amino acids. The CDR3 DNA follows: TGTGCCAGCATCCAGCTAGCGGGGGGGCCTTTCGAGCAGTACTTC. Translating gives CASIQLAGGPFEQYF.

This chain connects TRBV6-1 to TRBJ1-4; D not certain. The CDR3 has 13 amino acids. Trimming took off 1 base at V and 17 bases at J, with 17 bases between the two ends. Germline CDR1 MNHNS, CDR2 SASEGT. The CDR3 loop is CASSEGRETSPFF. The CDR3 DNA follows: TGTGCCAGCAGTGAAGGACGGGAAACCAGTCCCTTTTTT.

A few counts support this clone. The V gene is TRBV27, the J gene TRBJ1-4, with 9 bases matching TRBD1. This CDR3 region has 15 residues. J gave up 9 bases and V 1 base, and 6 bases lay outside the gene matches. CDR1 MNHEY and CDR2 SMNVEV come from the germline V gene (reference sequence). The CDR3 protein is CASSLFGTGSQKLFF. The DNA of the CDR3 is TGTGCCAGCAGTTTATTCGGGACAGGGTCGCAAAAACTGTTTTTT.

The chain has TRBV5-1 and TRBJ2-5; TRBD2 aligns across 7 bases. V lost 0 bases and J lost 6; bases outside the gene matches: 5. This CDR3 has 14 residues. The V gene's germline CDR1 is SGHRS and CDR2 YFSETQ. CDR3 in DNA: TGCGCCAGCAGCTTGGAAGTGGGGGGGAAGACCCAGTACTTC. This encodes CASSLEVGGKTQYF.